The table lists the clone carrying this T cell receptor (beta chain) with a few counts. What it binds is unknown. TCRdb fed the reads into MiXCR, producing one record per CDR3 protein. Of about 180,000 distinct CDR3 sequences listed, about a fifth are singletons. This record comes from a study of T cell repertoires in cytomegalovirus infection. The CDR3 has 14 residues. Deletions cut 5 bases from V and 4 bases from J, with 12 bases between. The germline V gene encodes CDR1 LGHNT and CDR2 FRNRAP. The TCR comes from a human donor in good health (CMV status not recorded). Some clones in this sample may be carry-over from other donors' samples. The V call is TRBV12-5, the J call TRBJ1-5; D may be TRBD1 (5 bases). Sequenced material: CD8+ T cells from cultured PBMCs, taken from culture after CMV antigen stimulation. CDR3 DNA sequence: TGTGCTAGTGGTGTCAGGGACGTGAATCAGCCCCAGCATTTT. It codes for CASGVRDVNQPQHF.